The 27 T cell receptor beta chains below come from one sample, sequenced in a study of shared T cell receptors in the human thymus. The repertoire was sequenced with immunoSEQ multiplex PCR; TCRdb's copy has only in-frame clones and lacks some. This table holds about 380,000 clones, around 93% found once. Material for sequencing was thymocytes. Receptors were obtained from a human donor.

This clone appeared a single time. The CDR3 sequence is CASSQRQFMNTEAFF. CDR3 in DNA: TGTGCCAGCAGCCAACGACAGTTCATGAACACTGAAGCTTTCTTT. V usage is TRBV7-6 and J usage is TRBJ1-1; perhaps TRBD1 as D (5 bases). Germline loops: CDR1 SGHVS, CDR2 FNYEAQ. The CDR3 sequence is 15 residues long. V was cut by 5 bases and J by 0 bases, with 13 bases left in between.

The chain uses TRBV4-2 and TRBJ2-1; D unclear. The CDR3 spans 16 residues. Germline V gene lookup returns CDR1 LGHNA and CDR2 YNFKEQ. Trimming cost V 2 bases and J 1 base, with 12 bases left between them. The CDR3, as DNA: TGTGCCAGCAGCCAACCTTGGGAAGGTTCCTACAATGAGCAGTTCTTC. Translation: CASSQPWEGSYNEQFF.

In this sample, this clone turned up once. The rearrangement links TRBV7-9 to TRBJ1-3; possible D gene TRBD1, 6 bases. Germline CDR1 reads SEHNR; CDR2 reads FQNEAQ (reference sequence). The CDR3 runs to 12 residues. V was cut by 5 bases and J by 8 bases, with 10 bases left in between. The CDR3 DNA reads TGTGCCAGCAGCCTGAGGGGGGACACCATATATTTT. It encodes CASSLRGDTIYF.

The chain links TRBV2 to TRBJ2-1; 8 bases align to TRBD2. V shed 9 bases and J 8 bases; nucleotides not matched to a gene: 12. The CDR3 sequence is 14 residues long. Germline V CDR1 and CDR2: SNHLY, FYNNEI. The chain's CDR3 is CARSGLGELHEQFF. In nucleotides, the CDR3 is TGTGCCAGGTCGGGACTAGGGGAACTGCATGAGCAGTTCTTC.

The rearrangement links TRBV7-9 to TRBJ1-3; no reliable D call. This CDR3 contains 14 residues. V lost 2 bases, J lost 0 bases, and 5 bases lay in between. Germline V gene sequence: CDR1 SEHNR, CDR2 FQNEAQ (reference sequence). The CDR3 nucleotides read TGTGCCAGCAGCTTACAAGGCTCTGGAAACACCATATATTTT. Translating it yields CASSLQGSGNTIYF.

V is TRBV27 and J is TRBJ2-2; TRBD2 matches 13 bases. Losses at the gene ends were 3 bases for V and 5 bases for J; bases not matched to a gene: 3. The germline gives CDR1 MNHEY, CDR2 SMNVEV (reference sequence). This CDR3 spans 16 amino acids. The CDR3 DNA sequence: TGTGCCAGCAGTTTTGGGACTAGCGGGATTACCGGGGAGCTGTTTTTT. This gives the protein CASSFGTSGITGELFF.

The V call is TRBV18, the J call TRBJ2-7; no definite D call. Germline-derived CDR1 and CDR2 are KGHSH and LQKENI. The CDR3 sequence is 12 residues long. The V end was cut by 0 bases, the J end by 7 bases, with 7 bases between. The CDR3, as DNA: TGTGCCAGCTCACCACCTTTCCGAGAGCAGTACTTC. Translation gives CASSPPFREQYF.

The chain links TRBV28 to TRBJ1-5; D is unresolved. The CDR3 contains 18 residues. The V and J ends lost 7 bases and 6 bases respectively, with 28 bases between them. Germline V lookup: CDR1 MDHEN, CDR2 SYDVKM. CDR3 region: CASNLESGLRAPGQPQHF. The CDR3 DNA reads as TGTGCCAGCAACTTAGAATCAGGACTTAGGGCCCCTGGTCAGCCCCAGCATTTT.

This chain joins TRBV7-6 and TRBJ2-7; D is possibly TRBD2 (6 bases). V lost 2 bases to trimming and J lost 4 bases, with 15 bases between them. The CDR3 is made up of 15 amino acids. Germline V gene sequence: CDR1 SGHVS, CDR2 FNYEAQ. The CDR3 DNA is TGTGCCAGCAGCTTACCCGAACCGGGGGAATACGAGCAGTACTTC. Encoded protein: CASSLPEPGEYEQYF.

The genes are TRBV30 and TRBJ2-3; D perhaps matches TRBD2 (6 bases). Germline values: CDR1 GTSNPN, CDR2 SVGIG (reference sequence). Trimming shortened V by 4 bases and J by 4 bases, and 18 bases separated the two germline ends. The CDR3 length is 15 residues. The DNA for the CDR3 is TGTGCCTGGACCAAGCGTCACCCGGGAGCAGATACGCAGTATTTT. Amino acids: CAWTKRHPGADTQYF.

This sequence joins TRBV27 and TRBJ1-2; D may be TRBD1 (5 bases). This CDR3 is built from 14 residues. CDR1 MNHEY and CDR2 SMNVEV come from the germline V gene (reference sequence). The V gene lost 4 bases and the J gene lost 4 bases, with 13 bases spanning the gap. The CDR3 is CASSWQGDGYGYTF. Written as DNA, the CDR3 is TGTGCCAGCAGTTGGCAAGGGGACGGCTATGGCTACACCTTC.

V gene TRBV5-1 combines with J gene TRBJ1-2; no definite D call. The CDR3 is 14 amino acids. The V and J ends lost 4 bases and 8 bases respectively, with 18 bases between them. Germline values: CDR1 SGHRS, CDR2 YFSETQ. The CDR3 reads CASSKKDKWRGYTF. CDR3 nucleotides: TGCGCCAGCAGCAAGAAAGACAAGTGGAGAGGCTACACCTTC. The full variable domain, in which reference TRBV5-1 and TRBJ1-2 provide the parts outside the CDR3, is KAGVTQTPRYLIKTRGQQVTLSCSPISGHRSVSWYQQTPGQGLQFLFEYFSETQRNKGNFPGRFSGRQFSNSRSEMNVSTLELGDSALYLCASSKKDKWRGYTFGSGTRLTVV.

V usage is TRBV5-6 and J usage is TRBJ1-1; tentatively, D is TRBD1 (6 bases). The CDR3 sequence is 17 residues long. Germline V gives CDR1 SGHDT, CDR2 YYEEEE. V dropped 5 bases and J dropped 0 bases, with 20 bases sitting between them. CDR3 DNA sequence: TGTGCCAGCAGTCCTGAGGGGGGTCCTAATTTGAACACTGAAGCTTTCTTT. This sequence encodes CASSPEGGPNLNTEAFF.

There are a few counts of this clone. The chain links TRBV11-2 to TRBJ1-2, with D possibly being TRBD1 (6 bases). Germline CDR1 reads SGHAT; CDR2 reads FQNNGV. CDR3 length: 13 amino acids. V lost 5 bases and J lost 3, with 10 bases in between. The CDR3 DNA reads as TGTGCCAGCAGCCCATACAGGGACTATGGCTACACCTTC. This codes for CASSPYRDYGYTF.

This clone was observed once. The genes are TRBV6-1 and TRBJ1-1; no firm D call. This CDR3 has 16 residues. Per germline, CDR1 MNHNS and CDR2 SASEGT. Trimming removed 2 bases at V and 0 bases at J, with 13 bases between. Here the CDR3 reads CASSEKEGQMNTEAFF. The DNA for the CDR3 is TGTGCCAGCAGTGAAAAGGAAGGTCAGATGAACACTGAAGCTTTCTTT.

This chain connects TRBV19 to TRBJ1-2; D ambiguous. The CDR3 has 14 amino acids. Trimming stripped 4 bases from V and 0 bases from J, with 9 bases between. Per germline, CDR1 LNHDA and CDR2 SQIVND (reference sequence). CDR3 residues: CASSKEGANYGYTF. The DNA for the CDR3 is TGTGCCAGTAGTAAGGAGGGCGCTAACTATGGCTACACCTTC.

The gene calls are TRBV18 and TRBJ2-7; D is perhaps TRBD1 (5 bases). Trimming cost V 0 bases and J 0 bases, with 12 bases left between them. The CDR3 is 16 residues long. Germline V gene data show CDR1 as KGHSH and CDR2 as LQKENI. The CDR3: CASSPPMGRVSYEQYF. CDR3 coding DNA: TGTGCCAGCTCACCACCTATGGGCAGGGTCTCCTACGAGCAGTACTTC.

The chain links TRBV28 to TRBJ2-3, with 12 bases aligning to TRBD2. The CDR3 contains 15 residues. The germline gives CDR1 MDHEN, CDR2 SYDVKM. V lost 7 bases and J lost 6; bases outside the gene matches: 8. This chain's CDR3 is CASTRLAGVSDTQYF. The CDR3, as DNA: TGTGCCAGCACTAGACTAGCGGGAGTATCCGATACGCAGTATTTT. Full variable domain (outside the CDR3, taken from reference TRBV28 and TRBJ2-3): DVKVTQSSRYLVKRTGEKVFLECVQDMDHENMFWYRQDPGLGLRLIYFSYDVKMKEKGDIPEGYSVSREKKERFSLILESASTNQTSMYLCASTRLAGVSDTQYFGPGTRLTVL.

The chain has TRBV5-1 and TRBJ2-7; 12 bases fit TRBD1. V shed 4 bases, J shed 2 bases, and the junction held 4 bases outside the gene matches. Germline V gives CDR1 SGHRS, CDR2 YFSETQ. CDR3 size: 15 residues. The CDR3 protein is CASSRGTGGPYEQYF. The CDR3 DNA sequence: TGCGCCAGCAGCCGTGGGACAGGGGGCCCCTACGAGCAGTACTTC.

The chain combines TRBV5-1 with TRBJ2-2; possible D gene TRBD2, 5 bases. The CDR3 consists of 15 residues. Germline V gene lookup returns CDR1 SGHRS and CDR2 YFSETQ. Between the trimmed V and J ends, which lost 7 bases and 4 bases, there was a span of 17 bases. This chain's CDR3 is CASLGLLEGTGELFF. The CDR3 DNA reads TGCGCCAGCTTAGGGCTACTAGAGGGCACCGGGGAGCTGTTTTTT.

V usage is TRBV27 and J usage is TRBJ2-7; the match to TRBD2 covers 8 bases. Germline V gene lookup returns CDR1 MNHEY and CDR2 SMNVEV (reference sequence). The V and J ends lost 9 bases and 3 bases, in that order; junction bases with no gene match: 4. There are 12 residues in the CDR3. The CDR3 sequence: CASKRGLYEQYF. As DNA, the CDR3 is TGTGCCAGTAAGCGGGGGCTCTACGAGCAGTACTTC.

The rearrangement uses TRBV9 and TRBJ1-1; D uncertain. The CDR3 runs to 12 residues. Germline V gene lookup returns CDR1 SGDLS and CDR2 YYNGEE. V was cut by 4 bases and J by 6 bases, with 10 bases left in between. CDR3 in amino acids: CASSPQGPEAFF. DNA of the CDR3: TGTGCCAGCAGCCCCCAAGGGCCTGAAGCTTTCTTT.

The J gene is TRBJ2-1, the V gene TRBV28; 8 positions match TRBD2. This CDR3 has 16 residues. V shed 5 bases and J 6 bases; nucleotides not matched to a gene: 12. Per germline, CDR1 MDHEN and CDR2 SYDVKM. CDR3 nucleotide sequence: TGTGCCAGCAGTCGAACTCCGGGACTAGTTCTCAATGAGCAGTTCTTC. Amino acid sequence: CASSRTPGLVLNEQFF.

J is TRBJ1-5 and V is TRBV28, with 10 bases aligning to TRBD1. The CDR3 has 19 residues. V was clipped by 3 bases and J by 4 bases; unmatched bases: 15. The germline V gene encodes CDR1 MDHEN and CDR2 SYDVKM. The CDR3 protein is CASSFDGVKTGGPNQPQHF. CDR3 bases: TGTGCCAGCAGTTTTGACGGGGTCAAGACAGGGGGCCCGAATCAGCCCCAGCATTTT.

V gene TRBV27 combines with J gene TRBJ2-1, with a possible D match to TRBD1 (5 bases). Germline assignment: CDR1 MNHEY and CDR2 SMNVEV (reference sequence). This CDR3 contains 15 residues. V lost 3 bases, J lost 6 bases, and 15 bases lay in between. The CDR3 protein is CASSFPRANLNEQFF. The CDR3 bases are TGTGCCAGCAGTTTCCCCAGGGCCAACCTCAATGAGCAGTTCTTC.

This clone was seen only once. The chain has TRBV4-3 and TRBJ2-2; D uncertain. The V end was cut by 6 bases, the J end by 6 bases, with 11 bases between. CDR3 length: 13 residues. Germline loops: CDR1 LGHNA, CDR2 YSLEER. The CDR3 spells CASSLTKAGELFF. CDR3 bases: TGCGCCAGCAGTCTTACGAAGGCCGGGGAGCTGTTTTTT.

The V gene is TRBV7-2, the J gene TRBJ1-1; unclear D gene. Trimming removed 1 base from V and 2 bases from J, with 8 bases in between. CDR1 SGHTA and CDR2 FQGNSA come from the germline V gene. The length of the CDR3 is 14 residues. CDR3 residues: CASSLGRENTEAFF. CDR3 bases: TGTGCCAGCAGCTTAGGACGGGAAAACACTGAAGCTTTCTTT.